This T cell receptor beta chain was captured by sequencing in a study of blood T cell repertoires in COVID-19. Turning to the study itself: Collection of acute and convalescent COVID-19 samples took place in the United States, Italy and Spain. T cells, B-cell-depleted T cells, or PBMCs provided the cDNA or gDNA that served as material.

CDR3 length: 14 residues. Germline assignment: CDR1 LNHDA and CDR2 SQIVND (reference sequence). V was cut by 7 bases and J by 3 bases, with 15 bases left in between. Original processing methods: It was from reference gene primer amplification that nucleated cell counts were estimated. Sequenced by immunoSEQ multiplex PCR; TCRdb stores in-frame clones only, minus some. V, J and clone size reflect that table, while D and trimming were determined from the DNA. Of about 240,000 clones listed, approximately 78% are singletons. The sequence came from a woman aged 55-69 years with active or convalescent COVID-19. Sequencing input: peripheral blood. This chain connects TRBV19 to TRBJ1-1; no clear D. For the CDR3, the DNA is TGTGCCAGTACCCCAATGTCGGTACACACTGAAGCTTTCTTT. Amino acid sequence: CASTPMSVHTEAFF.